The clone carrying this TCR beta chain was seen only a few times. The data stem from a study of blood T cell repertoires in COVID-19. Profiled with immunoSEQ multiplex PCR; TCRdb holds only in-frame clones, not every one. Of about 280,000 clones in the sample, around 85% were seen once. Germline CDR1 and CDR2: LNHDA and SQIVND (reference sequence). Trimming at V came to 2 bases and at J to 7 bases, leaving 6 bases not matched to a gene. The CDR3 totals 15 residues. Sequenced: PBMCs or T cells enriched from blood (not recorded which). The chain has TRBV19 and TRBJ2-1, with 9 nucleotides matching TRBD2. The sequence derives from a woman aged 40 to 50 who had recovered from COVID-19. The CDR3 reads CASSIIAGVRNEQFF. The CDR3 nucleotides read TGTGCCAGTAGTATAATAGCGGGAGTCAGGAATGAGCAGTTCTTC.